Below, 27 T cell receptor beta chains from the same sample are listed, as sequenced in a study of T cells in Graves' hyperthyroidism and ophthalmopathy (dated 2019 in TCRdb). The protocol used for the library was multiplex PCR. Sequenced on an Illumina HiSeq 2000. Amplification of TCR beta CDR3 regions was carried out from RNA transcripts. For the first round of RT-PCR on the TCR CDR3, the HTBI primer set was used together with the Qiagen OneStep RT-PCR kit. TCRdb cleaned the public reads at Q25 with fastp, built clones with MiXCR and kept in-frame beta chains. One record per CDR3 amino acid sequence lists the most common genes and DNA. The sample contains fewer than 650,000 distinct CDR3 sequences, approximately 15% of them found a single time. Less than 6% of the sample belongs to the ten largest clones. Sequenced material: blood. These receptor sequences come from a woman younger than 45 with Graves' hyperthyroidism that later progressed to Graves' ophthalmopathy.

At least ten counts were recorded for this clonotype. The rearrangement joins TRBV18 to TRBJ2-7; the D is unclear. The CDR3 has 14 residues. The germline V and J ends were trimmed by 2 bases and 1 base, with 9 bases remaining between them. Germline loops: CDR1 KGHSH, CDR2 LQKENI. In DNA form, the CDR3 reads TGTGCCAGCTCACCAGGGCGTACGTCCTACGAGCAGTACTTC. Protein product: CASSPGRTSYEQYF.

The chain uses TRBV12-3 or TRBV12-4 and TRBJ2-7; TRBD2 is a possible D gene (7 bases). V lost 8 bases to trimming and J lost 3 bases, with 32 bases between them. The CDR3 loop spans 19 amino acids. The CDR3 region is CASCDGGGGFGGRGYEQYF. The CDR3 coding sequence is TGTGCCAGCTGCGACGGGGGCGGCGGCTTTGGCGGGAGAGGCTACGAGCAGTACTTC.

In the case of this clonotype: This may be a read error, as it is one base from a much larger clone. The gene calls are TRBV27 and TRBJ1-2, with D perhaps matching TRBD1 (5 bases). This CDR3 is built from 13 residues. Looked up from germline, CDR1 is MNHEY and CDR2 is SMNVEV (reference sequence). Trimming took off 7 bases at V and 4 bases at J, with 13 bases between the two ends. The CDR3: CASIPRGVYGYTF. The CDR3 DNA reads TGTGCCAGCATTCCCCGGGGGGTCTATGGCTACACCTTC.

This clonotype was found many times. The CDR3: CASSFSSSGGLTNEQFF. The CDR3 nucleotides are TGTGCCAGCAGCTTTTCGTCTAGCGGGGGGCTCACCAATGAGCAGTTCTTC. The rearrangement joins TRBV7-2 to TRBJ2-1; 11 bases are a match to TRBD2. From germline, CDR1 is SGHTA and CDR2 FQGNSA. V was clipped by 3 bases and J by 6 bases; unmatched bases: 10. The CDR3 is 17 amino acids.

This clonotype was counted ten times or more. The chain links TRBV6-1 to TRBJ2-7, with 9 bases identical to TRBD2. The germline V gene encodes CDR1 MNHNS and CDR2 SASEGT. CDR3 size: 15 residues. J gave up 5 bases and V 5 bases, and 10 bases lay outside the gene matches. In nucleotides, the CDR3 is TGTGCCAGCAGTTCCAATAGCGGGAGTCACCACGAGCAGTACTTC. Translation: CASSSNSGSHHEQYF.

This clonotype appeared many times. The chain uses TRBV28 and TRBJ2-3, with 9 nucleotides matching TRBD2. In germline, CDR1 is MDHEN, CDR2 SYDVKM. The CDR3 sequence is 17 residues long. Losses at the gene ends were 7 bases for V and 6 bases for J; bases not matched to a gene: 17. Here the CDR3 reads CASTLEGLAGRDDTQYF. CDR3 nucleotides: TGTGCCAGCACCTTGGAGGGCCTAGCGGGAAGGGATGATACGCAGTATTTT. The variable domain in full, with the rest retrieved from reference TRBV28 and TRBJ2-3, is DVKVTQSSRYLVKRTGEKVFLECVQDMDHENMFWYRQDPGLGLRLIYFSYDVKMKEKGDIPEGYSVSREKKERFSLILESASTNQTSMYLCASTLEGLAGRDDTQYFGPGTRLTVL.

V is TRBV19 and J is TRBJ2-5; the D gene could be TRBD1 or TRBD2 (5 bases each). In germline, CDR1 is LNHDA, CDR2 SQIVND (reference sequence). V lost 3 bases and J 2 bases, leaving 10 bases between the germline ends. The length of the CDR3 is 14 residues. The CDR3 spells CASSIRGVQETQYF. The CDR3 DNA sequence: TGTGCCAGTAGTATTCGAGGGGTTCAAGAGACCCAGTACTTC.

Ten or more counts support this clonotype. V gene TRBV11-2 combines with J gene TRBJ2-5; 7 bases fit TRBD1. This CDR3 region has 13 residues. Trimming at V came to 6 bases and at J to 9 bases, leaving 10 bases not matched to a gene. Germline values: CDR1 SGHAT, CDR2 FQNNGV. CDR3 sequence reads: CASRPRDRGAQYF. DNA of the CDR3: TGTGCCAGCAGGCCAAGGGACAGAGGGGCCCAGTACTTC.

This clonotype was counted ten times or more. This sequence joins TRBV12-3 or TRBV12-4 and TRBJ2-4; TRBD2 agrees at 15 bases. Unmatched junction bases numbered 9, after V lost 6 bases and J lost 9 bases. The CDR3 totals 16 residues. CDR3 sequence: CASRPGLAGGGVIQYF. CDR3 DNA: TGTGCCAGCAGACCGGGACTAGCGGGAGGAGGGGTCATTCAGTACTTC.

This clonotype was seen a handful of times. The rearrangement uses TRBV5-1 and TRBJ2-5; D unclear. CDR3 length equals 13 residues. Trimming stripped 4 bases from V and 5 bases from J, with 12 bases between. Germline assignment: CDR1 SGHRS and CDR2 YFSETQ. The DNA of the CDR3 is TGCGCCAGCAGCGGGCGGTATGGCGAGACCCAGTACTTC. Its translation is CASSGRYGETQYF.

The V call is TRBV20-1, the J call TRBJ2-1; 7 bases fit TRBD2. J was trimmed by 5 bases and V by 3 bases; bases with no gene match: 4. Looked up from germline, CDR1 is DFQATT and CDR2 is SNEGSKA (reference sequence). The CDR3 extends over 13 amino acids. DNA for the CDR3: TGCAGTGCTAGGGTAGCGGGTAACAATGAGCAGTTCTTC. Its translation: CSARVAGNNEQFF.

The sample holds a few counts of this clonotype. The genes are TRBV28 and TRBJ2-3; 8 bases line up with TRBD1. Germline V lookup: CDR1 MDHEN, CDR2 SYDVKM. With 8 bases clipped from V and 4 bases from J, the junction kept 11 bases outside the gene matches. The CDR3 loop spans 15 amino acids. CDR3 sequence reads: CASLNGQGVPDTQYF. The CDR3 DNA reads as TGTGCCAGCTTGAATGGACAGGGAGTTCCAGATACGCAGTATTTT.

This clonotype was seen many times. This chain connects TRBV5-1 to TRBJ2-1; D is perhaps TRBD1 (7 bases). The CDR3 runs 14 residues. Per germline, CDR1 SGHRS and CDR2 YFSETQ. V was pared by 4 bases and J by 8 bases, with 16 bases between. The CDR3 region is CASSQGGYSDEQFF. The CDR3 DNA follows: TGCGCCAGCAGCCAGGGGGGCTATAGTGATGAGCAGTTCTTC.

This clonotype was seen a handful of times. The chain uses TRBV3-1 and TRBJ2-7, with 7 bases lining up with TRBD2. Germline V CDR1 and CDR2: LGHDT, YNNKEL (reference sequence). V lost 1 base to trimming and J lost 5 bases; unmatched junction nucleotides: 8. The CDR3 is 15 residues long. The CDR3 loop is CASSQAGGSRDEQYF. CDR3 nucleotides: TGTGCCAGCAGCCAAGCCGGGGGGTCTCGGGACGAGCAGTACTTC.

This clonotype was seen only a few times. This chain joins TRBV30 and TRBJ2-3; no firm D call. The CDR3 covers 11 residues. Trimming took 2 bases from V and 6 from J, leaving 6 bases between them. Germline CDR1 reads GTSNPN; CDR2 reads SVGIG (reference sequence). CDR3 amino acids: CAWSPADTQYF. The CDR3 nucleotides are TGTGCCTGGAGTCCGGCGGATACGCAGTATTTT. The complete variable domain, with remaining parts taken from reference TRBV30 and TRBJ2-3, reads SQTIHQWPATLVQPVGSPLSLECTVEGTSNPNLYWYRQAAGRGLQLLFYSVGIGQISSEVPQNLSASRPQDRQFILSSKKLLLSDSGFYLCAWSPADTQYFGPGTRLTVL.

Ten or more counts support this clonotype. The V and J genes are TRBV28 and TRBJ1-4; maybe TRBD1 (5 bases). Per germline, CDR1 MDHEN and CDR2 SYDVKM. Trimming took 6 bases from V and 4 from J, leaving 15 bases between them. The CDR3 runs 15 residues. CDR3 residues: CASSPGGQGNEKLFF. The CDR3 DNA reads as TGTGCCAGCAGCCCGGGAGGTCAGGGTAATGAAAAACTGTTTTTT.

This clonotype was seen only a few times. The chain employs TRBV9 and TRBJ2-1, with 8 bases matching TRBD2. Germline V lookup: CDR1 SGDLS, CDR2 YYNGEE. The CDR3 has 13 amino acids. V trimming: 4 bases; J trimming: 10 bases; junction bases outside the gene matches: 7. The CDR3 nucleotides are TGTGCCAGCAGCACCGGGACTAGAGAAGAGCAGTTCTTC. This translates into CASSTGTREEQFF. Combining the CDR3 with reference TRBV9 and TRBJ2-1 gives the whole variable domain DSGVTQTPKHLITATGQRVTLRCSPRSGDLSVYWYQQSLDQGLQFLIQYYNGEERAKGNILERFSAQQFPDLHSELNLSSLELGDSALYFCASSTGTREEQFFGPGTRLTVL.

For this clonotype: It may be a read error: a sequence one base away is much more abundant. The chain recombines TRBV6-2 or TRBV6-3 with TRBJ1-2, with 9 bases lining up with TRBD1. Germline V gene lookup returns CDR1 MNHEY and CDR2 SVGEGT. CDR3 length: 13 residues. CDR3 residues: CASRGQGIYGHTF. The CDR3 DNA follows: TGTGCCAGCAGAGGACAGGGGATCTATGGCCACACCTTC.

Points on this clonotype: This clone may be a read error of a much larger clone one base away. This chain joins TRBV12-3 or TRBV12-4 and TRBJ1-2; a weak D match, TRBD1 (5 bases). Trimming cost V 6 bases and J 3 bases, with 14 bases left between them. The CDR3 runs to 14 residues. The DNA for the CDR3 is TGTGCCAGCAGCTGGGGAAAGACAGACTATGGCTACACCTTC. It is translated as CASSWGKTDYGYTF.

The chain has TRBV4-1 and TRBJ2-1, with 7 bases matching TRBD2. Germline values: CDR1 MGHRA, CDR2 YSYEKL. This CDR3 spans 14 amino acids. After removal of 4 bases from V and 5 bases from J, the junction contained 5 bases not matched to a gene. The CDR3 here is CASSLTGTNNEQFF. DNA of the CDR3: TGCGCCAGCAGCCTAACCGGGACTAACAATGAGCAGTTCTTC.

This clonotype was recorded a few times. The gene calls are TRBV7-6 and TRBJ1-1; TRBD1 is a possible D gene (5 bases). The CDR3 is 13 residues long. Trimming shortened V by 2 bases and J by 4 bases, and 8 bases separated the two germline ends. The germline V gene encodes CDR1 SGHVS and CDR2 FNYEAQ. This CDR3 reads CASSLQGTTEAFF. CDR3 nucleotide sequence: TGTGCCAGCAGCTTACAGGGAACCACTGAAGCTTTCTTT. The entire variable domain, with the rest obtained from reference TRBV7-6 and TRBJ1-1, is as follows: GAGVSQSPRYKVTKRGQDVALRCDPISGHVSLYWYRQALGQGPEFLTYFNYEAQQDKSGLPNDRFSAERPEGSISTLTIQRTEQRDSAMYRCASSLQGTTEAFFGQGTRLTVV.

This clonotype was detected ten times or more. CDR3 nucleotide sequence: TGTGCCTCTAAACACGGGACCCTCTATGGCTACACCTTC. It is translated as CASKHGTLYGYTF. The chain is built from TRBV30 and TRBJ1-2; a possible D gene is TRBD1 (5 bases). The CDR3 is 13 residues long. Germline V CDR1 and CDR2: GTSNPN, SVGIG (reference sequence). Trimming shortened V by 7 bases and J by 4 bases, and 16 bases separated the two germline ends.

In regard to this clonotype: It may be a read error: a sequence one base away is much more abundant. The chain has TRBV7-9 and TRBJ2-1, with 7 nucleotides matching TRBD2. The CDR3 extends over 16 amino acids. After removal of 7 bases from V and 8 bases from J, the junction contained 17 bases not matched to a gene. From germline, CDR1 is SEHNR and CDR2 FQNEAQ (reference sequence). CDR3 sequence: CASTPEAGGSLDEQFF. CDR3 DNA sequence: TGTGCCAGCACCCCCGAGGCTGGCGGGAGTTTGGATGAGCAGTTCTTC.

This clonotype has more than one count but fewer than ten. The V and J genes are TRBV20-1 and TRBJ2-2; TRBD2 is a possible D gene (7 bases). CDR3 length: 15 amino acids. The V gene's germline CDR1 is DFQATT and CDR2 SNEGSKA (reference sequence). Trimming removed 1 base at V and 1 base at J, with 10 bases between. CDR3 in amino acids: CSARVGGGNTGELFF. For the CDR3, the DNA is TGCAGTGCTAGAGTAGGGGGGGGGAACACCGGGGAGCTGTTTTTT.

This clonotype appeared many times. V is TRBV7-8 and J is TRBJ1-1; 7 nucleotides align to TRBD1. J gave up 1 base and V 2 bases, and 7 bases lay outside the gene matches. Germline CDR1 is SGHVS and CDR2 is FQNEAQ. This CDR3 contains 16 residues. CDR3 loop: CASSLFPRQGNTEAFF. The CDR3 nucleotides read TGTGCCAGCAGCTTATTCCCCCGACAGGGGAACACTGAAGCTTTCTTT.

This clonotype was observed at least ten times. The rearrangement joins TRBV7-2 to TRBJ2-3, with 9 bases that match TRBD2. From germline, CDR1 is SGHTA and CDR2 FQGNSA. With 6 bases clipped from V and 3 bases from J, the junction kept 13 bases outside the gene matches. This CDR3 region has 17 residues. CDR3 region: CASSWGPGLAMTDTQYF. CDR3 DNA sequence: TGTGCCAGCAGTTGGGGACCGGGACTAGCAATGACAGATACGCAGTATTTT.

This clonotype has a count of ten or more. The chain is built from TRBV12-3 or TRBV12-4 and TRBJ1-1; D is unclear. The CDR3 contains 13 residues. V lost 11 bases to trimming and J lost 3 bases, with 16 bases between them. The CDR3 here is CAAQNQAYTEAFF. The DNA of the CDR3 is TGTGCCGCTCAAAACCAGGCCTACACTGAAGCTTTCTTT.